The 2 T cell receptor beta chains below all came from one sample that was sequenced in a study of T cell responses to AZD1222 COVID-19 vaccine. Measured with immunoSEQ multiplex PCR; TCRdb has only the in-frame clones, and not every one. The data hold roughly 45,000 clones, with roughly 88% observed a single time. Sequencing was performed on peripheral blood, taken 28 days after the second AZD1222 dose. All receptors come from an adult who received the AZD1222 COVID-19 vaccine.

The rearrangement uses TRBV7-2 and TRBJ2-7; D uncertain. Germline lookup yields CDR1 SGHTA and CDR2 FQGNSA. Trimming removed 1 base from V and 2 bases from J, with 12 bases in between. The length of the CDR3 is 15 residues. CDR3 protein: CASSLGPGQTYEQYF. DNA for the CDR3: TGTGCCAGCAGCTTAGGTCCTGGGCAGACCTACGAGCAGTACTTC.

V is TRBV18 and J is TRBJ2-5; unclear D gene. The CDR3 has 11 amino acids. Germline CDR1 reads KGHSH; CDR2 reads LQKENI. V dropped 6 bases and J dropped 5 bases, with 7 bases sitting between them. CDR3 nucleotide sequence: TGTGCCAGCTCCACAAGCGAGACCCAGTACTTC. Amino acids: CASSTSETQYF.